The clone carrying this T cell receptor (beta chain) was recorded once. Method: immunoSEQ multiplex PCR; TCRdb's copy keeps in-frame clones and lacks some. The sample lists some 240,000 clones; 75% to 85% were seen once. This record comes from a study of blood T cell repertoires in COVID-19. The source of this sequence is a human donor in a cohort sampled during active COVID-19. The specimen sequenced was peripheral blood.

The CDR3 protein is CASSPVSEIRGTEAFF. CDR3 in DNA: TGTGCCAGCTCACCTGTTTCGGAGATCCGGGGCACTGAAGCTTTCTTT. This chain uses TRBV18 with TRBJ1-1; D unresolved. V lost 3 bases and J lost 4, with 18 bases in between. Per germline, CDR1 KGHSH and CDR2 LQKENI. The CDR3 totals 16 residues.